The 8 T cell receptor beta chains reported below all come from one sample, sequenced in a study of shared clonotypes between healthy human individuals. Naive CD8 cells lacked CD45RO, underwent positive selection for CCR7 and left out terminally differentiated effector memory CD45RA+ cells. Profiling relied on immunoSEQ multiplex PCR, and the TCRdb table lists in-frame clones only, not all of them. The sample lists 1.5 million to 2.5 million clones, around 96% seen once, with approximately 1.2% in the top ten. Sequencing was carried out using naive CD8+ T cells sorted from blood. These receptor sequences come from a man aged 18 to 29 in good health.

V usage is TRBV20-1 and J usage is TRBJ2-7; no reliable D call. The CDR3 runs 11 residues. CDR1 and CDR2 (germline): DFQATT, SNEGSKA (reference sequence). Trimming removed 3 bases at V and 5 bases at J, with 8 bases between. The CDR3 coding sequence is TGCAGTGCTAGGTTCGTAGACGAGCAGTACTTC. Protein sequence: CSARFVDEQYF.

About this clone itself: Other DNA sequences in this sample translate to the same CDR3. The CDR3 DNA is TGTGCCAGCAGTTTACAAGGGTACACTGAAGCTTTCTTT. It encodes CASSLQGYTEAFF. The rearrangement uses TRBV27 and TRBJ1-1, with D hard to call. V was pared by 2 bases and J by 3 bases, with 7 bases between. This CDR3 contains 13 residues. The germline V gene has CDR1 MNHEY and CDR2 SMNVEV (reference sequence).

The chain has TRBV5-1 and TRBJ2-3; 8 positions match TRBD1. Germline CDR1 is SGHRS and CDR2 is YFSETQ. The CDR3 extends over 15 amino acids. V lost 4 bases to trimming and J lost 1 base; unmatched junction nucleotides: 5. CDR3 in amino acids: CASSTKQGGTDTQYF. CDR3 coding DNA: TGCGCCAGCAGCACCAAACAGGGGGGCACAGATACGCAGTATTTT.

This clone was recorded a few times. J is TRBJ1-5 and V is TRBV19; 8 positions match TRBD1. CDR3 length equals 14 residues. Germline V gene sequence: CDR1 LNHDA, CDR2 SQIVND (reference sequence). Losses at the gene ends were 10 bases for V and 6 bases for J; bases not matched to a gene: 11. The CDR3: CATLAQGAPQPQHF. The CDR3 region has the DNA TGTGCCACCCTAGCCCAGGGGGCACCTCAGCCCCAGCATTTT.

This clone appeared once. The chain carries TRBV4-1 and TRBJ1-5; D might be TRBD1 (5 bases). This CDR3 contains 15 residues. Germline values: CDR1 MGHRA, CDR2 YSYEKL. V lost 0 bases to trimming and J lost 7 bases, with 13 bases between them. Written as DNA, the CDR3 is TGCGCCAGCAGCCAAGACTTGTCAGGGAGACAGCCCCAGCATTTT. It translates to CASSQDLSGRQPQHF.

V and J are TRBV19 and TRBJ1-5; D is uncertain. Germline V CDR1 and CDR2: LNHDA, SQIVND (reference sequence). The V end was cut by 0 bases, the J end by 8 bases, with 20 bases between. CDR3 length: 17 amino acids. The CDR3 nucleotides are TGTGCCAGTAGTATAGATCATGAAACAGCCCTATGGGAGCCCCAGCATTTT. This codes for CASSIDHETALWEPQHF.

The CDR3 DNA follows: TGCGCCAGCAGCTGGGACAGCGGAGATACGCAGTATTTT. It yields the protein CASSWDSGDTQYF. V is TRBV5-1 and J is TRBJ2-3; 7 positions match TRBD1. Germline CDR1 and CDR2: SGHRS and YFSETQ. V lost 3 bases and J lost 5; bases outside the gene matches: 3. The CDR3 has 13 amino acids.

The CDR3 is CASSPGLGYEQYF. The CDR3 region has the DNA TGCGCCAGCAGTCCGGGACTGGGGTACGAGCAGTACTTC. The rearrangement uses TRBV10-1 and TRBJ2-7; a weak D match, TRBD2 (6 bases). Germline V lookup: CDR1 WNHNN, CDR2 SYGVQD (reference sequence). V was cut by 5 bases and J by 4 bases, with 12 bases left in between. The CDR3 covers 13 residues.